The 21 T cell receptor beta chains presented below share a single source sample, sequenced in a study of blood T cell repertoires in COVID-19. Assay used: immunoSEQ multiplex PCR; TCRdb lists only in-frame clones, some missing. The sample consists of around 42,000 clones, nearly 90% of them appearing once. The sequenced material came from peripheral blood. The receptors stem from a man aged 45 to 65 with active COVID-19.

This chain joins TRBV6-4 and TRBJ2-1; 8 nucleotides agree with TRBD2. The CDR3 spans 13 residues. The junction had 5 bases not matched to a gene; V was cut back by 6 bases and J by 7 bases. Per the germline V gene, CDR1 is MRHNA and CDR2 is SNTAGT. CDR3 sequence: CASSQTSVNEQFF. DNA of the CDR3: TGTGCCAGCAGCCAGACTAGCGTAAATGAGCAGTTCTTC.

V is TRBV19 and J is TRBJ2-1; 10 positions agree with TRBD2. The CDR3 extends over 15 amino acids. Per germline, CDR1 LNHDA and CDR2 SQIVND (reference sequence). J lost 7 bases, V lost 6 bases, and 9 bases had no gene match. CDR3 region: CASSPGTSDPNEQFF. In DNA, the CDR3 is TGTGCCAGTAGCCCCGGGACTAGCGACCCAAATGAGCAGTTCTTC.

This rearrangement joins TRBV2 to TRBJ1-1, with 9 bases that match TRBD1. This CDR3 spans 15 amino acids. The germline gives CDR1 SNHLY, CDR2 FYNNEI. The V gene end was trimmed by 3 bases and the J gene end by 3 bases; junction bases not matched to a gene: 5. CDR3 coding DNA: TGTGCCAGCAGTGATAACAGGGGGCTGGACACTGAAGCTTTCTTT. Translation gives CASSDNRGLDTEAFF.

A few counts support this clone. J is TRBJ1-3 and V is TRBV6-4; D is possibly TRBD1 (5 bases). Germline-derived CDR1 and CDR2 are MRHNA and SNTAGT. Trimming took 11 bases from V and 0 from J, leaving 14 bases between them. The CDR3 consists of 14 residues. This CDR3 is CAGLGPSSGNTIYF. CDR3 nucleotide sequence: TGTGCCGGGTTGGGGCCCAGCTCTGGAAACACCATATATTTT.

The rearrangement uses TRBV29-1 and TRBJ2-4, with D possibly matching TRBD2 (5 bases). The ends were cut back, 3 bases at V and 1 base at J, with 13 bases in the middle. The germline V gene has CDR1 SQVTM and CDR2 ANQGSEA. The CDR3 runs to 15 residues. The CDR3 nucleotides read TGCAGCGTTGAGACCCGGACTCTTGCCAAAAACATTCAGTACTTC. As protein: CSVETRTLAKNIQYF.

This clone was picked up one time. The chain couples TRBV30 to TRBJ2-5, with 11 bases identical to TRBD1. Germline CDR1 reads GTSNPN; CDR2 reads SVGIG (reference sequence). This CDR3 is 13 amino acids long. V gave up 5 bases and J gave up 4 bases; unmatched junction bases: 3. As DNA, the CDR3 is TGTGCCTGGGGGACAGGGGGTAGAGAGACCCAGTACTTC. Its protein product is CAWGTGGRETQYF.

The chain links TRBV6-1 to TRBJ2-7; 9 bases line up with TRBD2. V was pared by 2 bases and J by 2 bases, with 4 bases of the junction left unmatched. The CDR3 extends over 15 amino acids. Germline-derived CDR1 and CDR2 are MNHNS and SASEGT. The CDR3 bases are TGTGCCAGCAGTGAAAAGACTAGCGGTCCCTACGAGCAGTACTTC. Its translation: CASSEKTSGPYEQYF.

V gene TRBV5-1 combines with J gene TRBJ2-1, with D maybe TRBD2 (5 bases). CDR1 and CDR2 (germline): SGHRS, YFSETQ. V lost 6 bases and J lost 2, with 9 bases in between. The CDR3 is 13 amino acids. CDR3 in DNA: TGCGCCAGCAACGAGGGTCCCTACAATGAGCAGTTCTTC. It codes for CASNEGPYNEQFF.

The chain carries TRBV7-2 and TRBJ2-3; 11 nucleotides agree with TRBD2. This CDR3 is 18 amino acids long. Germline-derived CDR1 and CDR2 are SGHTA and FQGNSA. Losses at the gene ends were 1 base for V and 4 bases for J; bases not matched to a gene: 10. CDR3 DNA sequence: TGTGCCAGCAGCTTAGAGCCCATAGCGGGGGGGCGTTCAGATACGCAGTATTTT. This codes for CASSLEPIAGGRSDTQYF.

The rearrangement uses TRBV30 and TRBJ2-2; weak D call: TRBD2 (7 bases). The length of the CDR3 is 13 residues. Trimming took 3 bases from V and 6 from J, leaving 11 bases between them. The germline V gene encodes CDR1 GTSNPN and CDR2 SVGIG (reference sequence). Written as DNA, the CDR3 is TGTGCCTGGAGGGCCGGGGGGCCCGGGGAGCTGTTTTTT. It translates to CAWRAGGPGELFF. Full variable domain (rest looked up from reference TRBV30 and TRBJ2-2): SQTIHQWPATLVQPVGSPLSLECTVEGTSNPNLYWYRQAAGRGLQLLFYSVGIGQISSEVPQNLSASRPQDRQFILSSKKLLLSDSGFYLCAWRAGGPGELFFGEGSRLTVL.

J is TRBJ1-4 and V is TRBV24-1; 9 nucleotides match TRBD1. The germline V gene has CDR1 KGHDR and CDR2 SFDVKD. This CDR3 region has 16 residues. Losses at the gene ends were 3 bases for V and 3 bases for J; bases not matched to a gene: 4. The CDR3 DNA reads TGTGCCACCAGTGATCCCGGGACAGGGCCTAATGAAAAACTGTTTTTT. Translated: CATSDPGTGPNEKLFF.

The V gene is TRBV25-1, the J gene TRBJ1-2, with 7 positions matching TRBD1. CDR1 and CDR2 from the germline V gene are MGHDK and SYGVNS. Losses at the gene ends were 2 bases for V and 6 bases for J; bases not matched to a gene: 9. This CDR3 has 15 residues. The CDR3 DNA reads TGTGCCAGCAGTGAAGCGGGACAGATCCTCGATGGCTACACCTTC. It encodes CASSEAGQILDGYTF.

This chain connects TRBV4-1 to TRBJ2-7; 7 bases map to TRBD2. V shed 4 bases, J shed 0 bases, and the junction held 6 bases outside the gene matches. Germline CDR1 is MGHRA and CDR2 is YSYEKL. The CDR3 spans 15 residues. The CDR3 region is CASSLREGASYEQYF. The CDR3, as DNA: TGCGCCAGCAGCCTCAGGGAGGGAGCCTCCTACGAGCAGTACTTC.

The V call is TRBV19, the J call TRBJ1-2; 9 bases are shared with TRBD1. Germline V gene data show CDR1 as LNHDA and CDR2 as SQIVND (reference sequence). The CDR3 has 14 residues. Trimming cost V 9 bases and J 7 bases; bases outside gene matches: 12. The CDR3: CASTEIQGARGYTF. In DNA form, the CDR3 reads TGTGCCAGCACGGAAATACAGGGGGCGCGTGGCTACACCTTC.

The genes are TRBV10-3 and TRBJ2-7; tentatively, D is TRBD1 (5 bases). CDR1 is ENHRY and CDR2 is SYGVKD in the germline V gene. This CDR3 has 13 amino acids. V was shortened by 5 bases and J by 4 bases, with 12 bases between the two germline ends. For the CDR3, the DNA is TGTGCCATCAGTAGAACAACAGGTTACGAGCAGTACTTC. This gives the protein CAISRTTGYEQYF.

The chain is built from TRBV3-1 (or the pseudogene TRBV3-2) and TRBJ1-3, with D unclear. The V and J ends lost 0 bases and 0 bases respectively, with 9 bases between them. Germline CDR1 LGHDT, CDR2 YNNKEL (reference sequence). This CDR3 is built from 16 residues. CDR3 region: CASSQEAGISGNTIYF. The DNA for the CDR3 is TGTGCCAGCAGCCAAGAGGCGGGGATCTCTGGAAACACCATATATTTT.

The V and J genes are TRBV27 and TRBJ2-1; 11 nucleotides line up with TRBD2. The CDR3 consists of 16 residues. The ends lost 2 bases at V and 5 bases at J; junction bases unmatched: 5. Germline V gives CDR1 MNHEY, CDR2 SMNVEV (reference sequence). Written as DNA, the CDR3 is TGTGCCAGCAGTTTACACGCTAGCGGGGGGAACAATGAGCAGTTCTTC. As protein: CASSLHASGGNNEQFF.

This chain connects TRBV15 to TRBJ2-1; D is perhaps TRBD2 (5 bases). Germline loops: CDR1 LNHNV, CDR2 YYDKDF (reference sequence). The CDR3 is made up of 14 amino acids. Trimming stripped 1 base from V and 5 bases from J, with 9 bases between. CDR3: CATSRVGSNNEQFF. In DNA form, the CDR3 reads TGTGCCACCAGCAGAGTAGGGAGCAACAATGAGCAGTTCTTC.

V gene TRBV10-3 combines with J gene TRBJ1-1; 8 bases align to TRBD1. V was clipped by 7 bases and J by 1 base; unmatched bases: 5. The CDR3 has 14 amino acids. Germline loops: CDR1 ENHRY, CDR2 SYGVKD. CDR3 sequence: CAITTGQGNTEAFF. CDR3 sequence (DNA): TGTGCCATCACTACCGGACAGGGGAACACTGAAGCTTTCTTT.

In DNA form, the CDR3 reads TGTGCCAGCAGCGTCAAGGCGGGGGTGACAGATACGCAGTATTTT. It encodes CASSVKAGVTDTQYF. The gene calls are TRBV9 and TRBJ2-3; the match to TRBD2 covers 7 bases. Trimming cost V 2 bases and J 3 bases; bases outside gene matches: 6. Germline V gene sequence: CDR1 SGDLS, CDR2 YYNGEE. The CDR3 contains 15 residues.

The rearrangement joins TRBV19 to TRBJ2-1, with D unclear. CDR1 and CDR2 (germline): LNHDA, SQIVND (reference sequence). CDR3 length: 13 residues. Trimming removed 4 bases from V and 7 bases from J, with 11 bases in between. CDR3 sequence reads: CASSNTASNEQFF. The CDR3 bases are TGTGCCAGTAGTAATACAGCCTCTAATGAGCAGTTCTTC.